The 9 T cell receptor beta chains presented below share a single source sample, sequenced in a study of cytomegalovirus exposure and HLA in healthy donors. With 60 Vbeta and 13 Jbeta primers, the PCR was carried out. Clones were sequenced by immunoSEQ multiplex PCR, and TCRdb holds only the in-frame ones, with some missing. The sample lists fewer than 95,000 clones, approximately 80% seen once, with 2% to 2.5% in the top ten. Sequencing was done on a sample of PBMCs. The origin of the receptors is a young man in good health and CMV-seronegative.

This clone was picked up a small number of times. The V call is TRBV7-9, the J call TRBJ1-1, with 10 nucleotides matching TRBD1. CDR1 SEHNR and CDR2 FQNEAQ come from the germline V gene (reference sequence). The CDR3 sequence is 14 residues long. V was pared by 0 bases and J by 8 bases, with 3 bases of the junction left unmatched. CDR3 sequence (DNA): TGTGCCAGCAGCTTAGCCGACAGGGGGCGGGAAGCTTTCTTT. Protein: CASSLADRGREAFF.

This clone was observed a handful of times. The chain recombines TRBV12-5 with TRBJ1-5; D is ambiguous. V was clipped by 8 bases and J by 11 bases, with 19 bases between them. CDR1 is LGHNT and CDR2 is FRNRAP in the germline V gene. The CDR3 has 13 amino acids. The CDR3 DNA sequence: TGTGCTAGTAGATTTCAGTCGGCCGGGGCCCAGCATTTT. Amino acid sequence: CASRFQSAGAQHF.

The chain is built from TRBV18 and TRBJ2-1; 12 nucleotides match TRBD2. V lost 4 bases, J lost 9 bases, and 7 bases stayed unmatched. This CDR3 is built from 15 residues. CDR1 KGHSH and CDR2 LQKENI come from the germline V gene. CDR3 nucleotides: TGTGCCAGCTCACTGGGACTAGCGGGTGGTGGTGAGCAGTTCTTC. Translating gives CASSLGLAGGGEQFF.

This clone was detected only once. V and J are TRBV5-1 and TRBJ2-1; 9 nucleotides line up with TRBD2. The germline gives CDR1 SGHRS, CDR2 YFSETQ. CDR3 size: 18 residues. With V trimmed by 0 bases and J by 4 bases, 11 bases remained unmatched. CDR3 residues: CASSLEHPLAGDYNEQFF. CDR3 sequence (DNA): TGCGCCAGCAGCTTGGAACACCCACTAGCGGGTGATTACAATGAGCAGTTCTTC.

The V gene is TRBV9, the J gene TRBJ1-2, with D possibly being TRBD1 (6 bases). Trimming took off 5 bases at V and 7 bases at J, with 18 bases between the two ends. The CDR3 is 14 residues long. Germline V gene data show CDR1 as SGDLS and CDR2 as YYNGEE. The CDR3 DNA reads as TGTGCCAGCAGACATGGGGAGGGGGGGCTTGGCTACACCTTC. This codes for CASRHGEGGLGYTF. Variable domain in full (rest from reference TRBV9 and TRBJ1-2): DSGVTQTPKHLITATGQRVTLRCSPRSGDLSVYWYQQSLDQGLQFLIQYYNGEERAKGNILERFSAQQFPDLHSELNLSSLELGDSALYFCASRHGEGGLGYTFGSGTRLTVV.

This chain uses TRBV10-1 with TRBJ2-1; no firm D call. V lost 1 base, J lost 7 bases, and 14 bases lay in between. Germline assignment: CDR1 WNHNN and CDR2 SYGVQD (reference sequence). The CDR3 consists of 15 residues. CDR3 DNA: TGCGCCAGCAGTGAGTTTGCGGAAACCCAGAATGAGCAGTTCTTC. Protein: CASSEFAETQNEQFF.

The chain has TRBV12-5 and TRBJ1-1; D not certain. Looked up from germline, CDR1 is LGHNT and CDR2 is FRNRAP. V was trimmed by 5 bases and J by 5 bases, leaving 12 bases between them. This CDR3 has 13 amino acids. The CDR3 bases are TGTGCTAGTGGTCTTCTTGGGAGGACTGAAGCTTTCTTT. Encoded protein: CASGLLGRTEAFF.

The V and J genes are TRBV6-5 and TRBJ1-1; 8 bases agree with TRBD1. CDR3 length equals 13 residues. The germline V gene encodes CDR1 MNHEY and CDR2 SVGAGI. Trimming at V came to 6 bases and at J to 10 bases, leaving 10 bases not matched to a gene. In DNA form, the CDR3 reads TGTGCCAGCAGATCCACAGGGGGTTCCTCAGCTTTCTTT. Protein: CASRSTGGSSAFF.

The chain combines TRBV10-3 with TRBJ1-2, with D hard to call. There are 15 residues in the CDR3. V was cut by 4 bases and J by 4 bases, with 16 bases left in between. Germline lookup yields CDR1 ENHRY and CDR2 SYGVKD. The CDR3 loop reads CAISATDEGFYGYTF. CDR3 bases: TGTGCCATCAGTGCCACCGATGAGGGTTTCTATGGCTACACCTTC.